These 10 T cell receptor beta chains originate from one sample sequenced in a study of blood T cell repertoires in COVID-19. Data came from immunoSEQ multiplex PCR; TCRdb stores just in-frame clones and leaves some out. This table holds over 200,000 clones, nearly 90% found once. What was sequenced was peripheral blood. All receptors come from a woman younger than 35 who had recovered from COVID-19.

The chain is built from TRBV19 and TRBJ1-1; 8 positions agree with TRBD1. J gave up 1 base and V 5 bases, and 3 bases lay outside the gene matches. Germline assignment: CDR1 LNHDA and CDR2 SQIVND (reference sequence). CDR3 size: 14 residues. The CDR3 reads CASSLQGGNTEAFF. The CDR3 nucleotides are TGTGCCAGTAGTTTACAGGGGGGGAACACTGAAGCTTTCTTT.

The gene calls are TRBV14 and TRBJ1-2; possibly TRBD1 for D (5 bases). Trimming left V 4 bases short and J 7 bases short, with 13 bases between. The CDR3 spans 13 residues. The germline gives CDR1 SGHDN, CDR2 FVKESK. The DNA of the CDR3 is TGTGCCAGCAGCCTCGGAGGGGTAGTTGGCTACACCTTC. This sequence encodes CASSLGGVVGYTF.

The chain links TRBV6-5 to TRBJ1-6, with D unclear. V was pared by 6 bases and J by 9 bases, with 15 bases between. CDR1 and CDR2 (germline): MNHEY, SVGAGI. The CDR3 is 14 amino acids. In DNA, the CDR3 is TGTGCCAGCAGCGACACCTTTACGATTTCACCCCTCCACTTT. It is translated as CASSDTFTISPLHF.

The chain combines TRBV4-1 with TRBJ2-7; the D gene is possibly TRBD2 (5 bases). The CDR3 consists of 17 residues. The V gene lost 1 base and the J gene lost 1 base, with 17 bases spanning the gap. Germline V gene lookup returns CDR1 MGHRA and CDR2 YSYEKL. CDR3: CASSQVDLVPWSYEQYF. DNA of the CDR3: TGCGCCAGCAGCCAAGTGGACTTGGTTCCCTGGTCCTACGAGCAGTACTTC.

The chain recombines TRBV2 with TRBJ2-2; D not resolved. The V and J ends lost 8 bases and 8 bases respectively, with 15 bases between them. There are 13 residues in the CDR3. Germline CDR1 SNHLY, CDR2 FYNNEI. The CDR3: CASGQANEGELFF. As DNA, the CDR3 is TGTGCCAGCGGTCAGGCTAACGAAGGGGAGCTGTTTTTT.

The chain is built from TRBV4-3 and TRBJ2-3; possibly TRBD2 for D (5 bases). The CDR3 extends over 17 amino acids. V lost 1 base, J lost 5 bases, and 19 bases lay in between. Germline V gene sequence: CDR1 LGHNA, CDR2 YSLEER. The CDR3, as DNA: TGCGCCAGCAGCCAAGTCTGGATAGGCGGGCTAGGAGATACGCAGTATTTT. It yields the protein CASSQVWIGGLGDTQYF.

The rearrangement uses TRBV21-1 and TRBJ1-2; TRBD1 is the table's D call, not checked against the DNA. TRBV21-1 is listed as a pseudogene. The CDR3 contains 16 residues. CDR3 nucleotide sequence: TGTGCCAGCAGCACCACACAGGGGGGAACTAACTATGGCTACACCTTC. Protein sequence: CASSTTQGGTNYGYTF.

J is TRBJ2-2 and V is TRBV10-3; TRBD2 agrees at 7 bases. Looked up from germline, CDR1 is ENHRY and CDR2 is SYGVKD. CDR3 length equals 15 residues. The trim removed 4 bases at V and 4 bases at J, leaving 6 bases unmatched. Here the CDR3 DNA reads TGTGCCATCAGTGGAGGGCGGGAGACCACCGGGGAGCTGTTTTTT. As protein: CAISGGRETTGELFF.

This CDR3 is CASSFGTSGYEQYF. The DNA of the CDR3 is TGTGCCAGCAGCTTCGGGACTAGCGGGTACGAGCAGTACTTC. The chain uses TRBV7-2 and TRBJ2-7; 12 nucleotides line up with TRBD2. Germline V gene data show CDR1 as SGHTA and CDR2 as FQGNSA. The junction had 1 base not matched to a gene; V was cut back by 3 bases and J by 4 bases. The length of the CDR3 is 14 residues.

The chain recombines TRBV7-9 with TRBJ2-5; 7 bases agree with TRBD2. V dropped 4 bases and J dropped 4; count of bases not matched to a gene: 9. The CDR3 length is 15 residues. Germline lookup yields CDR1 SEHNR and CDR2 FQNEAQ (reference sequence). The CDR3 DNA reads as TGTGCCAGCAGCTCGCCGTGGGGCGGGAGAGAGACCCAGTACTTC. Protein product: CASSSPWGGRETQYF.